This TCR beta chain was identified during a study of control samples from healthy donors and cancer patients. Repertoires were generated with immunoSEQ multiplex PCR, while TCRdb's copy carries only in-frame clones and drops some. The table shows just under 75,000 clones, with about 90% occurring only once. J lost 5 bases, V lost 1 base, and 3 bases had no gene match. The CDR3 contains 14 residues. CDR1 LGHDT and CDR2 YNNKEL come from the germline V gene (reference sequence). What was sequenced was blood. The chain employs TRBV3-1 (or the pseudogene TRBV3-2) and TRBJ2-3; 7 bases fit TRBD1. The origin of this receptor is a woman between 50 and 59 years old in good health. CDR3 amino acids: CASSQGHRGDTQYF. The CDR3 DNA reads as TGTGCCAGCAGCCAAGGGCACAGGGGAGATACGCAGTATTTT.